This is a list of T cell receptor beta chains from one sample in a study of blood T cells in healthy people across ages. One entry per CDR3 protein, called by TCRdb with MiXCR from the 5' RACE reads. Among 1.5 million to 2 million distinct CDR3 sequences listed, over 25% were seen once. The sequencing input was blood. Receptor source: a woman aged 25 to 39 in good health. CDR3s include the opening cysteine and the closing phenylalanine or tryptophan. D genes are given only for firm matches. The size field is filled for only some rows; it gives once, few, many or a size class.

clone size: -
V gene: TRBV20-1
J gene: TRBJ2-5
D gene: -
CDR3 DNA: TGCAGTGGGGGTCTTACGTACCAAGAGACCCAGTACTTC
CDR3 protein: CSGGLTYQETQYF

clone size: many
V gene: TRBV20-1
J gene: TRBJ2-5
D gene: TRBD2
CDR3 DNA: TGCAGTGGGAGGGCTAGCGGGGCTCAAGAGACCCAGTACTTC
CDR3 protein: CSGRASGAQETQYF

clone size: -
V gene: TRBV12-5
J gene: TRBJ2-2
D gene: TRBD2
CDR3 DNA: TGTGCTAGTGGTCTCCCGGGAGGGAGCCTCTCGAACACCGGGGAGCTGTTTTTT
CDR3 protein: CASGLPGGSLSNTGELFF

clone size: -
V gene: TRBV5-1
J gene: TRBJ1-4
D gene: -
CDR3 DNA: TGCGCCAGCAGCTTGGGACAGACATCTATAAGACTGTTTTTT
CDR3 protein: CASSLGQTSIRLFF

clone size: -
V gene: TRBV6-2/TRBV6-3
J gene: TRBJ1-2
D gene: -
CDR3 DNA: TGTGCCAGCAGTCCCCCCCTCGGAGGGGCTAACTATGGCTACACCTTC
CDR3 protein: CASSPPLGGANYGYTF

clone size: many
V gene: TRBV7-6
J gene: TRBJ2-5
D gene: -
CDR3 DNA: TGTGCCAGCAGCCCCAACCACGGTGTGCGAGAGACCCAGTACTTC
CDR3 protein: CASSPNHGVRETQYF

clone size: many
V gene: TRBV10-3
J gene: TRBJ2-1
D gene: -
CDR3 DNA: TGTGCCATCAGCGCCCTCAAGCGATGGGGGCAGTTCTTC
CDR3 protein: CAISALKRWGQFF

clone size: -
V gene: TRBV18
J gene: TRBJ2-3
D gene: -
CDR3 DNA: TGTGCCAGCTCACCATATAACGGGCAGTTGGTCCCGGATACGCAGTATTTT
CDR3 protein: CASSPYNGQLVPDTQYF

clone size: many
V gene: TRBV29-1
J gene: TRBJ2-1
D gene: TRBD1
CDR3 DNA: TGCAGCGTTCCCTCACAGGGGAATGAGCAGTTCTTC
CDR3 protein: CSVPSQGNEQFF

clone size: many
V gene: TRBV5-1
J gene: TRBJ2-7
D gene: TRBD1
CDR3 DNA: TGCGCCAGCAAAGGGGACAGCAACTACGAGCAGTACTTC
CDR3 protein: CASKGDSNYEQYF

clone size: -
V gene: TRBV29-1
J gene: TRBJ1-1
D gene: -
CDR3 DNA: TGCAGCGTCTCGGTGGAGACGGTGAACACTGAAGCTTTCTTT
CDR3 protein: CSVSVETVNTEAFF

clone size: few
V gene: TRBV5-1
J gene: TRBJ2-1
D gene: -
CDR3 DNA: TGCGCCAGCAGCTTGGATTGGGGCCGTAGGGCCGAGCAGTTCTTC
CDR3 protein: CASSLDWGRRAEQFF